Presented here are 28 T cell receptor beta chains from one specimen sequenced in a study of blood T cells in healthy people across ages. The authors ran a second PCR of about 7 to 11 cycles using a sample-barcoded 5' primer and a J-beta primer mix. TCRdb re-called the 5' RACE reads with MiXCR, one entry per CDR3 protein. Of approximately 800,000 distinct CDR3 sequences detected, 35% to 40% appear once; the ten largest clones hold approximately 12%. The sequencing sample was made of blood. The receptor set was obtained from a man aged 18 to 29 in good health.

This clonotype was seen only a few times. CDR3 in amino acids: CASIRQGAKDTQYF. DNA for the CDR3: TGTGCCAGCATTAGACAGGGGGCAAAAGATACGCAGTATTTT. The rearrangement links TRBV2 to TRBJ2-3; 10 bases fit TRBD1. The CDR3 totals 14 residues. V shed 7 bases, J shed 5 bases, and the junction held 6 bases outside the gene matches. CDR1 is SNHLY and CDR2 is FYNNEI in the germline V gene.

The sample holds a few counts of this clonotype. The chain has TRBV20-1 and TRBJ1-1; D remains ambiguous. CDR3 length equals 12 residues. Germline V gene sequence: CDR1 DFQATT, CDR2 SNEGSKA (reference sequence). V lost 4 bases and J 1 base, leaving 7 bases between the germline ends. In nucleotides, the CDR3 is TGCAGTGCTAAGGACGGGAACACTGAAGCTTTCTTT. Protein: CSAKDGNTEAFF.

The CDR3 nucleotides read TGTGCCAGCAGCTGGGGAGGGGACACAGATACGCAGTATTTT. Amino acids: CASSWGGDTDTQYF. The chain links TRBV5-5 to TRBJ2-3; 7 bases line up with TRBD2. This CDR3 has 14 residues. Per the germline V gene, CDR1 is SGHKS and CDR2 is YYEKEE (reference sequence). V was clipped by 3 bases and J by 2 bases; unmatched bases: 3.

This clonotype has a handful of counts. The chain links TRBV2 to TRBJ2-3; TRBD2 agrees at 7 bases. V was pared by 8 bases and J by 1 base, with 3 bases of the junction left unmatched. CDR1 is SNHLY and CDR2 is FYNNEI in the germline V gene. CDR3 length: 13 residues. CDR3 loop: CASGGLRTDTQYF. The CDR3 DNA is TGTGCCAGCGGGGGACTACGCACAGATACGCAGTATTTT.

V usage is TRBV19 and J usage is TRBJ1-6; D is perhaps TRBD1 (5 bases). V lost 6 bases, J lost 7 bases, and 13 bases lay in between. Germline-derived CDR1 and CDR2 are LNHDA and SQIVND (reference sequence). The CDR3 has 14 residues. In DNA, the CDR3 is TGTGCCAGTAGAAAATCCGGGACGAATTCACCCCTCCACTTT. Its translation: CASRKSGTNSPLHF. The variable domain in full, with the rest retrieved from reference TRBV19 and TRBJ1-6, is DGGITQSPKYLFRKEGQNVTLSCEQNLNHDAMYWYRQDPGQGLRLIYYSQIVNDFQKGDIAEGYSVSREKKESFPLTVTSAQKNPTAFYLCASRKSGTNSPLHFGNGTRLTVT.

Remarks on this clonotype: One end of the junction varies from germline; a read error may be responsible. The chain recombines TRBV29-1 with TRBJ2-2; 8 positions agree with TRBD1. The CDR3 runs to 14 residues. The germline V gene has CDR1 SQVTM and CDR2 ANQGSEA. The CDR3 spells CSAGQGLNTRELFF. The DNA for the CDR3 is TGCAGCGCAGGACAGGGTTTAAACACCAGGGAGCTGTTTTTT.

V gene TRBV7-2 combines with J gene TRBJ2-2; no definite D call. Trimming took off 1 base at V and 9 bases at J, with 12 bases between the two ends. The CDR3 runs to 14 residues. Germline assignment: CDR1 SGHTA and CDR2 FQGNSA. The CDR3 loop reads CASSLEGPHRELFF. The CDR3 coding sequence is TGTGCCAGCAGCTTAGAAGGCCCCCACCGGGAGCTGTTTTTT. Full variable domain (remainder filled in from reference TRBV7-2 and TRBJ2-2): GAGVSQSPSNKVTEKGKDVELRCDPISGHTALYWYRQSLGQGLEFLIYFQGNSAPDKSGLPSDRFSAERTGGSVSTLTIQRTQQEDSAVYLCASSLEGPHRELFFGEGSRLTVL.

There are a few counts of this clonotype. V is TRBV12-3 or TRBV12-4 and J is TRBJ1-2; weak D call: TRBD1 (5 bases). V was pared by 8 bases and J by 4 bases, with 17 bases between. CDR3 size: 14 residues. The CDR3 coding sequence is TGTGCCAGCGGGCCCGCTGGGGGTCTCTATGGCTACACCTTC. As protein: CASGPAGGLYGYTF.

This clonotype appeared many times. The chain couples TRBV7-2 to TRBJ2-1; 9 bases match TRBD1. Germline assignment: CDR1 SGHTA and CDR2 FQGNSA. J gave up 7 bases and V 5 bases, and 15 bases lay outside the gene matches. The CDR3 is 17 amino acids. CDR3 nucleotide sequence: TGTGCCAGCAGCCTCCGGACAGGGGACGGCTTATTTAATGAGCAGTTCTTC. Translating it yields CASSLRTGDGLFNEQFF.

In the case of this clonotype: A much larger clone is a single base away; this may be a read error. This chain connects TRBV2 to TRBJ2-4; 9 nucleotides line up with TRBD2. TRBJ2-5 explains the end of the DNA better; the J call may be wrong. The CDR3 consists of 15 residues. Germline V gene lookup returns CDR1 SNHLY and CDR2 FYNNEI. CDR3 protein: CAGRKRGAFMETQYF. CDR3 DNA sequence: TGTGCCGGCAGGAAGCGGGGGGCTTTTATGGAGACCCAGTACTTC.

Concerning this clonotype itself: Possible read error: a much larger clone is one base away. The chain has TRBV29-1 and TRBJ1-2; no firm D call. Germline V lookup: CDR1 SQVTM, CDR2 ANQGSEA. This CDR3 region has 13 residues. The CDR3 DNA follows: TGCAGCGTTGAAGAACCGGTGAACTATGGCTACATCTTC. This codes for CSVEEPVNYGYIF.

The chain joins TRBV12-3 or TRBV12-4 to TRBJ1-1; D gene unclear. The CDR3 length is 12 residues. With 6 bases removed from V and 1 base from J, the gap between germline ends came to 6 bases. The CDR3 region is CASSFRNTEAFF. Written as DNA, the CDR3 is TGTGCCAGCAGCTTCCGGAACACTGAAGCTTTCTTT.

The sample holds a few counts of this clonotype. The CDR3: CSVEDRQGRHQNTEAFF. The CDR3 nucleotides read TGCAGCGTTGAAGACCGACAGGGGCGACACCAGAACACTGAAGCTTTCTTT. The genes are TRBV29-1 and TRBJ1-1; 8 bases align to TRBD1. The junction had 10 bases not matched to a gene; V was cut back by 0 bases and J by 1 base. The CDR3 is 17 amino acids. Germline loops: CDR1 SQVTM, CDR2 ANQGSEA.

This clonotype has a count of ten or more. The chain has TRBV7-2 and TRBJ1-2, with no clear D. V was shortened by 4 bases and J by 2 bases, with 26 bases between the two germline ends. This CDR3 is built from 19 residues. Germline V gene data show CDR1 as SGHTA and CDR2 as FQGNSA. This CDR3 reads CASSSRVAGYSPSNYGYTF. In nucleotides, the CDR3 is TGTGCCAGCAGCTCCCGCGTGGCGGGGTACAGTCCTTCCAACTATGGCTACACCTTC.

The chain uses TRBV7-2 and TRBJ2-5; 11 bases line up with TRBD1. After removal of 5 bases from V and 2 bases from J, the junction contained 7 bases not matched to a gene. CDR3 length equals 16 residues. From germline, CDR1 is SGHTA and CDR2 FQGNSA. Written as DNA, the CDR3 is TGTGCCAGCAGCGCCTCCGGGACAGGGGGTCAAGAGACCCAGTACTTC. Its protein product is CASSASGTGGQETQYF.

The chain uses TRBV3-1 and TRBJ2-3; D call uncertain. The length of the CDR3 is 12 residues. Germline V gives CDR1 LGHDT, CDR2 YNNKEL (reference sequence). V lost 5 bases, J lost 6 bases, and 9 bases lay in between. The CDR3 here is CASSSDPDTQYF. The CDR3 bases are TGTGCCAGCAGCTCTGACCCGGATACGCAGTATTTT.

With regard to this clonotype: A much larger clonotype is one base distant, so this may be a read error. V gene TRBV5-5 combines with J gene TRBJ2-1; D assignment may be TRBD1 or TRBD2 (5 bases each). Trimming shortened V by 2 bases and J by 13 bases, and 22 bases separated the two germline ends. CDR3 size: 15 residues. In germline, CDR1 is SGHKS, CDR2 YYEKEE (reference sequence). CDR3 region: CASSLTEGIIGTQFF. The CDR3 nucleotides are TGTGCCAGCAGCTTAACAGAGGGGATAATCGGGACCCAGTTCTTC.

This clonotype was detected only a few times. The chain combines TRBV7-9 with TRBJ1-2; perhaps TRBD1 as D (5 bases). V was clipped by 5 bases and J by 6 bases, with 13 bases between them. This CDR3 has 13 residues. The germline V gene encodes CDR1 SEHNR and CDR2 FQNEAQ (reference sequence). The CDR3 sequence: CASSATETDGYTF. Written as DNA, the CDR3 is TGTGCCAGCAGCGCGACTGAGACAGATGGCTACACCTTC.

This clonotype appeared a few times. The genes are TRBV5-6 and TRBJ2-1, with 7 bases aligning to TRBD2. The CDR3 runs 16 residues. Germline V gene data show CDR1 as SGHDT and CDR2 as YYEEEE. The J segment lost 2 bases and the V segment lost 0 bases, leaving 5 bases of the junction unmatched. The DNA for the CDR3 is TGTGCCAGCAGCTTGGGACCAGCGGGGACCTACAATGAGCAGTTCTTC. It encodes CASSLGPAGTYNEQFF.

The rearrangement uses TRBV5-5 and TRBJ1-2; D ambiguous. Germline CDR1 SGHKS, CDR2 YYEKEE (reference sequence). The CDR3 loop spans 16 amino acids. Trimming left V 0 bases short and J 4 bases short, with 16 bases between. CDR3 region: CASSLASSGAVYGYTF. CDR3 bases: TGTGCCAGCAGCTTGGCCTCGTCGGGCGCTGTCTATGGCTACACCTTC.

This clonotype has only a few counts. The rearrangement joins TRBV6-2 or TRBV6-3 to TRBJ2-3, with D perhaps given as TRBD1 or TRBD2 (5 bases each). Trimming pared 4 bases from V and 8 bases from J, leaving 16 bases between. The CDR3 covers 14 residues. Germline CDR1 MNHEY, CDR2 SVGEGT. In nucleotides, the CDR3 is TGTGCCAGCAGTTCCCAGCGGACATTGACTACGCAGTATTTT. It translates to CASSSQRTLTTQYF.

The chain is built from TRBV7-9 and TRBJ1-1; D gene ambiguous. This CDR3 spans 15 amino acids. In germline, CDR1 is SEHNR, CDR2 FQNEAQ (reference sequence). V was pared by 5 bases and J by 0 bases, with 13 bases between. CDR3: CASSPRYGMNTEAFF. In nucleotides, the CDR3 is TGTGCCAGCAGCCCTCGATACGGTATGAACACTGAAGCTTTCTTT.

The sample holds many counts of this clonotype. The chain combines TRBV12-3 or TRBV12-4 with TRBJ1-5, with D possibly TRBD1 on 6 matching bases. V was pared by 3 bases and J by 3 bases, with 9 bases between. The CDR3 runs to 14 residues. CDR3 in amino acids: CASSLGASNQPQHF. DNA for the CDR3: TGTGCCAGCAGTTTGGGGGCCTCCAATCAGCCCCAGCATTTT.

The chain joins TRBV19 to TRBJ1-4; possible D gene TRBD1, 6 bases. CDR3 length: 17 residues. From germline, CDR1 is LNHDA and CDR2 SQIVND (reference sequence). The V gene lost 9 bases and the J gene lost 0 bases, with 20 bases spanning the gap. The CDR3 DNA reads TGTGCCAGATCCGGCACCGCGGACAGCGCAACTAATGAAAAACTGTTTTTT. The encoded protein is CARSGTADSATNEKLFF.

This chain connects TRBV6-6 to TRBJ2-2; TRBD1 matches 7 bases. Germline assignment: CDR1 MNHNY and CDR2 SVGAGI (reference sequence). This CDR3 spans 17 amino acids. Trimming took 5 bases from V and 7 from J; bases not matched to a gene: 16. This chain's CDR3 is CASSQIGVGQDDGELFF. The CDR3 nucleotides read TGTGCCAGCAGTCAAATCGGGGTTGGACAGGACGACGGGGAGCTGTTTTTT.

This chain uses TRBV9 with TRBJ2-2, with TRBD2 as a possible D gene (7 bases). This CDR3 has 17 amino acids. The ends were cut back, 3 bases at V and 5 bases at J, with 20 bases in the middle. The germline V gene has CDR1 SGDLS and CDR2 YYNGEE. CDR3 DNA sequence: TGTGCCAGCAGCGCCCCTTATCGGGGGGCCCAAACCGGGGAGCTGTTTTTT. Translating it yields CASSAPYRGAQTGELFF.

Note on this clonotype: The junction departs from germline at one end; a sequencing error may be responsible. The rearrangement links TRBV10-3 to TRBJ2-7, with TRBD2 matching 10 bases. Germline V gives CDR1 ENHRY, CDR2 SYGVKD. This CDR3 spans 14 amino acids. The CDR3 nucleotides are TGTGCCCTCAGTTCTAGCGGGAGTACCTACGAGCAGTACTTC. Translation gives CALSSSGSTYEQYF.

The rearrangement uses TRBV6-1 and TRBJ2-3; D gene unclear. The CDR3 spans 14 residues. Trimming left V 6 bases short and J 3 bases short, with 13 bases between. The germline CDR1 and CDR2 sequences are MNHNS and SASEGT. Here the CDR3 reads CASRRRAGTDTQYF. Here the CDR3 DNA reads TGTGCCAGCAGGAGACGAGCAGGAACAGATACGCAGTATTTT.